This TCR beta chain was obtained from a study of blood T cell repertoires in COVID-19. Study details: T cells, B-cell-depleted T cells, or PBMCs supplied cDNA or gDNA.

V was trimmed by 5 bases and J by 5 bases, leaving 15 bases between them. This CDR3 spans 13 amino acids. The germline V gene has CDR1 GTSNPN and CDR2 SVGIG (reference sequence). This clone showed up just a few times. Authors' data handling: From reference gene primer amplification, estimates of nucleated cell counts were derived. Libraries were prepared by immunoSEQ multiplex PCR; TCRdb keeps only in-frame clonotypes and omits some of them. V, J and clone size derive from that table, while D and trimming were established from the DNA sequence. The sample has roughly 700,000 clones, approximately 90% seen once.

This clonotype originated in a young woman with acute or convalescent COVID-19. The rearrangement links TRBV30 to TRBJ1-1; the D gene is possibly TRBD1 (6 bases). Material: peripheral blood. The DNA of the CDR3 is TGTGCCTGGGTCAGGGGCTCGGGGACTGAAGCTTTCTTT. Its translation is CAWVRGSGTEAFF.